The rows below give T cell receptor beta chains drawn from one sample of a study of OX40 agonist ivuxolimab in advanced cancers. Data came from immunoSEQ multiplex PCR; TCRdb stores just in-frame clones and leaves some out. The repertoire has roughly 29,000 clones, approximately 86% of them found once; the top ten carry about 21%. The material was CD4+ or CD8+ T cells sorted from blood, obtained in a trial of the OX40 agonist ivuxolimab. The source of these receptors is an adult with an advanced solid tumor such as melanoma, head and neck, liver or kidney cancer. Each CDR3 is given with its conserved first and last residue. A D gene is named only where the DNA matches it firmly. Clone size, where shown, is once, few, many, or a class for clones that have expanded.

TRBD1,TRBJ1-1,few,TRBV14,CASSHSGGTEAFF,TGTGCCAGCAGCCATTCAGGGGGCACTGAAGCTTTCTTT
-,TRBJ2-7,-,TRBV11-2,CASSHSQVYLPYEQYF,TGTGCCAGCAGCCACTCACAGGTCTACCTCCCCTACGAGCAGTACTTC
-,TRBJ1-2,-,TRBV12-5,CASGLERVEHPYGYTF,TGTGCTAGTGGTTTGGAAAGAGTGGAGCACCCCTATGGCTACACCTTC
-,TRBJ2-3,once,TRBV6-5,CASSYDGGTADTQYF,TGTGCCAGCAGTTACGATGGGGGGACCGCCGATACGCAGTATTTT
-,TRBJ1-1,once,TRBV11-3,CASSSRTENTEAFF,TGTGCCAGCAGCTCAAGGACGGAGAACACTGAAGCTTTCTTT
-,TRBJ1-2,-,TRBV19,CASREDSSYGYTF,TGTGCCAGTAGGGAGGACAGTTCCTATGGCTACACCTTC
TRBD2,TRBJ2-1,-,TRBV5-4,CASSFPQSSGVGQFF,TGTGCCAGCAGCTTCCCGCAATCTAGCGGCGTGGGGCAGTTCTTC
TRBD2,TRBJ2-7,once,TRBV11-3,CASSPWGIGTSGTYEQYF,TGTGCCAGCAGCCCGTGGGGGATCGGGACTAGCGGGACCTACGAGCAGTACTTC
TRBD1,TRBJ2-1,once,TRBV5-1,CASSTRQGDEQFF,TGCGCCAGCAGCACCCGACAGGGAGATGAGCAGTTCTTC
TRBD1,TRBJ1-5,once,TRBV5-1,CASSLDGGDREINQPQHF,TGCGCCAGCAGCCTTGATGGAGGGGACAGGGAGATCAATCAGCCCCAGCATTTT
-,TRBJ2-7,medium-sized,TRBV11-1,CASSPGTYEQYF,TGTGCCAGCAGTCCCGGCACCTACGAGCAGTACTTC
-,TRBJ1-5,-,TRBV4-1,CASSQEPGEGQPQHF,TGCGCCAGCAGCCAAGAGCCGGGCGAGGGGCAGCCCCAGCATTTT
TRBD1,TRBJ2-1,-,TRBV28,CAIGTETYNEQFF,TGTGCCATCGGGACAGAAACTTACAATGAGCAGTTCTTC
-,TRBJ2-7,-,TRBV28,CASSLEGDYEQYF,TGTGCCAGCAGTTTAGAGGGGGATTACGAGCAGTACTTC
-,TRBJ1-4,-,TRBV4-3,CASSQDLGVVGEKLFF,TGCGCCAGCAGCCAAGATCTTGGGGTAGTAGGAGAAAAACTGTTTTTT
-,TRBJ2-1,-,TRBV5-4,CASSGDGDSLF,TGTGCCAGCAGCGGCGACGGCGACTCCCTCTTC
-,TRBJ2-7,-,TRBV9,CASSSRQGVEQYF,TGTGCCAGCAGCAGCCGCCAGGGAGTTGAGCAGTACTTC
-,TRBJ2-3,-,TRBV5-1,CASRGWPGPNSTDTQYF,TGCGCCAGCAGGGGTTGGCCCGGGCCGAATAGCACAGATACGCAGTATTTT
-,TRBJ2-2,-,TRBV6-5,CASSIASNTGELFF,TGTGCCAGCAGTATCGCTTCGAACACCGGGGAGCTGTTTTTT
TRBD2,TRBJ2-1,few,TRBV6-1,CASSVTSGGARNEQFF,TGTGCCAGCAGTGTGACTAGCGGGGGGGCGAGGAATGAGCAGTTCTTC